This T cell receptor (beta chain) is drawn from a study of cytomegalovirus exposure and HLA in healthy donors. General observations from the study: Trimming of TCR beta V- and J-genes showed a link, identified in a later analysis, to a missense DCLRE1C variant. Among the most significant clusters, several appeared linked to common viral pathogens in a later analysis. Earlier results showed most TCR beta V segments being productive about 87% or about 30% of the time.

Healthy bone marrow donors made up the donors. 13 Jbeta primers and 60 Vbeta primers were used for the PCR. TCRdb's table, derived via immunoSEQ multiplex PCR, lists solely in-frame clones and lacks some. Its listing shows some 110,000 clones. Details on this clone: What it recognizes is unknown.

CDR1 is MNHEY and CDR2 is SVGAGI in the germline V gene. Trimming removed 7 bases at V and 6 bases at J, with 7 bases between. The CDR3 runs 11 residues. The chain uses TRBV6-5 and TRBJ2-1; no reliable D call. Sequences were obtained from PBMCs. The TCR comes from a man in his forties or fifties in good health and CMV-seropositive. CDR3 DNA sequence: TGTGCCAGCACGCTAGGCAATGAGCAGTTCTTC. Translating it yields CASTLGNEQFF.